This entry lists 18 T cell receptor beta chains sequenced from one sample in a study of blood T cell repertoires in COVID-19. Profiling relied on immunoSEQ multiplex PCR, and the TCRdb table lists in-frame clones only, not all of them. This sample has approximately 290,000 clones, with around nine tenths found just once. The sequenced material came from PBMCs or T cells enriched from blood (not recorded which). Every receptor here comes from a woman aged 25 to 39 who had recovered from COVID-19.

This clone was detected only once. V usage is TRBV4-2 and J usage is TRBJ2-5; TRBD2 agrees at 11 bases. The CDR3 runs to 19 residues. V dropped 2 bases and J dropped 4; count of bases not matched to a gene: 15. Germline loops: CDR1 LGHNA, CDR2 YNFKEQ. CDR3 sequence (DNA): TGTGCCAGCAGCCAAAGAAGCGGACTACTAGCGGGAGAGAGAGAGACCCAGTACTTC. Translated: CASSQRSGLLAGERETQYF.

This rearrangement joins TRBV5-4 to TRBJ2-1; D might be TRBD2 (5 bases). The CDR3 spans 12 residues. Trimming removed 0 bases at V and 11 bases at J, with 9 bases between. CDR1 SGHNT and CDR2 YYREEE come from the germline V gene (reference sequence). CDR3 region: CASSLVLAQQFF. The CDR3 region has the DNA TGTGCCAGCAGCTTGGTGTTAGCGCAGCAGTTCTTC.

This clone has only a few counts. This CDR3 reads CASSLAPGLAGGRNEQFF. The DNA for the CDR3 is TGCGCCAGCAGCTTGGCCCCTGGACTAGCGGGAGGTCGCAATGAGCAGTTCTTC. V usage is TRBV5-1 and J usage is TRBJ2-1; 14 nucleotides align to TRBD2. The germline CDR1 and CDR2 sequences are SGHRS and YFSETQ. The CDR3 runs to 18 residues. V was pared by 0 bases and J by 6 bases, with 8 bases of the junction left unmatched.

The chain employs TRBV6-5 and TRBJ1-2, with TRBD1 identical over 8 bases. The germline gives CDR1 MNHEY, CDR2 SVGAGI. With V trimmed by 6 bases and J by 8 bases, 11 bases remained unmatched. This CDR3 spans 14 amino acids. CDR3 in amino acids: CASSLPDRVGGYTF. CDR3 sequence (DNA): TGTGCCAGCAGCCTCCCGGACAGGGTGGGCGGCTACACCTTC.

The J gene is TRBJ2-3, the V gene TRBV7-6; the D is unclear. The CDR3 length is 14 residues. CDR1 SGHVS and CDR2 FNYEAQ come from the germline V gene. Trimming took off 1 base at V and 2 bases at J, with 7 bases between the two ends. CDR3 loop: CASSLGVTTDTQYF. CDR3 nucleotides: TGTGCCAGCAGCTTAGGAGTAACCACAGATACGCAGTATTTT.

The chain combines TRBV5-1 with TRBJ2-5, with 8 bases identical to TRBD2. Per the germline V gene, CDR1 is SGHRS and CDR2 is YFSETQ. The CDR3 has 15 amino acids. Trimming at V came to 1 base and at J to 7 bases, leaving 9 bases not matched to a gene. The CDR3 bases are TGCGCCAGCAGCTTGTTTACTAGCGGCTCGGGGACCCAGTACTTC. Amino acid sequence: CASSLFTSGSGTQYF.

V gene TRBV19 combines with J gene TRBJ2-5, with D possibly being TRBD1 (6 bases). CDR1 and CDR2 from the germline V gene are LNHDA and SQIVND (reference sequence). V lost 8 bases, J lost 4 bases, and 26 bases lay in between. The CDR3 has 17 residues. The CDR3: CASARRGQRGTTETQYF. The CDR3 DNA is TGTGCCAGTGCCCGGCGTGGACAGAGGGGGACAACAGAGACCCAGTACTTC.

In this sample, this clone turned up once. This chain links TRBV2 with TRBJ1-1; 9 bases agree with TRBD1. Trimming removed 6 bases from V and 4 bases from J; junction bases left unmatched: 6. This CDR3 region has 14 residues. Germline CDR1 SNHLY, CDR2 FYNNEI. CDR3 nucleotides: TGTGCCAGCAGATATCGACAGGGGGGCACTGAAGCTTTCTTT. Protein: CASRYRQGGTEAFF.

The count of this clone is one. The chain links TRBV6-5 to TRBJ2-1, with 10 positions matching TRBD1. Germline assignment: CDR1 MNHEY and CDR2 SVGAGI. The CDR3 runs to 15 residues. Trimming cost V 6 bases and J 4 bases; bases outside gene matches: 6. The CDR3 nucleotides are TGTGCCAGCAGGGCCGGGACAGGGGTGTACAATGAGCAGTTCTTC. Its translation is CASRAGTGVYNEQFF.

In this sample, this clone turned up once. The chain joins TRBV27 to TRBJ1-5, with 10 bases aligning to TRBD1. Trimming took 5 bases from V and 3 from J; bases not matched to a gene: 4. The CDR3 covers 15 residues. Germline loops: CDR1 MNHEY, CDR2 SMNVEV (reference sequence). The CDR3 is CASSIRQGANQPQHF. As DNA, the CDR3 is TGTGCCAGCAGTATCAGACAGGGGGCCAATCAGCCCCAGCATTTT.

This clone was observed once. V and J are TRBV3-1 (or the pseudogene TRBV3-2) and TRBJ2-1; TRBD2 matches 12 bases. CDR1 is LGHDT, CDR2 YNNKEL, per germline (reference sequence). This CDR3 comprises 19 residues. V was clipped by 5 bases and J by 2 bases; unmatched bases: 13. The CDR3 bases are TGTGCCAGCAGCATCAAAGCCCCGCGGACTAGCGGGACCTACAATGAGCAGTTCTTC. Its translation is CASSIKAPRTSGTYNEQFF.

The chain employs TRBV6-5 and TRBJ2-5, with TRBD2 matching over 11 bases. V lost 8 bases to trimming and J lost 5 bases; unmatched junction nucleotides: 10. The CDR3 sequence is 15 residues long. Per the germline V gene, CDR1 is MNHEY and CDR2 is SVGAGI. CDR3 bases: TGTGCCAGCGGGGAACTAGCGGGAGCTGGTGAGACCCAGTACTTC. Amino acids: CASGELAGAGETQYF.

V gene TRBV7-2 combines with J gene TRBJ2-5; D perhaps matches TRBD1 (5 bases). Germline CDR1 and CDR2: SGHTA and FQGNSA. Trimming pared 6 bases from V and 1 base from J, leaving 12 bases between. The CDR3 totals 14 residues. This CDR3 is CASRGLQVQETQYF. The CDR3 region has the DNA TGTGCCAGCAGGGGCTTACAGGTCCAAGAGACCCAGTACTTC.

This chain links TRBV9 with TRBJ1-1; D call uncertain. CDR1 SGDLS and CDR2 YYNGEE come from the germline V gene. Trimming stripped 0 bases from V and 0 bases from J, with 6 bases between. The CDR3 has 14 amino acids. CDR3 sequence reads: CASSVGPLNTEAFF. The CDR3 DNA follows: TGTGCCAGCAGCGTAGGGCCGTTGAACACTGAAGCTTTCTTT.

The rearrangement joins TRBV11-2 to TRBJ1-4; 7 nucleotides align to TRBD1. The ends lost 4 bases at V and 4 bases at J; junction bases unmatched: 6. Germline V gene sequence: CDR1 SGHAT, CDR2 FQNNGV. The CDR3 totals 15 residues. The CDR3 spells CASSYDRAHNEKLFF. The DNA for the CDR3 is TGTGCCAGCAGCTATGACAGGGCTCATAATGAAAAACTGTTTTTT. Based on the CDR3 plus reference TRBV11-2 and TRBJ1-4, the full variable domain is EAGVAQSPRYKIIEKRQSVAFWCNPISGHATLYWYQQILGQGPKLLIQFQNNGVVDDSQLPKDRFSAERLKGVDSTLKIQPAKLEDSAVYLCASSYDRAHNEKLFFGSGTQLSVL.

The chain links TRBV28 to TRBJ2-5; 7 positions match TRBD1. J gave up 2 bases and V 4 bases, and 10 bases lay outside the gene matches. The CDR3 covers 16 residues. Germline-derived CDR1 and CDR2 are MDHEN and SYDVKM. The DNA of the CDR3 is TGTGCCAGCAGTTCAGACCGGGACAGCCGGCAAGAGACCCAGTACTTC. This encodes CASSSDRDSRQETQYF.

V is TRBV3-1 (or the pseudogene TRBV3-2) and J is TRBJ2-7; 7 nucleotides line up with TRBD2. CDR1 LGHDT and CDR2 YNNKEL come from the germline V gene (reference sequence). After removal of 4 bases from V and 1 base from J, the junction contained 1 base not matched to a gene. The CDR3 has 13 amino acids. The CDR3 reads CASSPGGSYEQYF. The CDR3 region has the DNA TGTGCCAGCAGCCCGGGGGGTTCCTACGAGCAGTACTTC.

The table lists this clone with a count of one. The rearrangement joins TRBV7-9 to TRBJ1-4; TRBD1 aligns across 7 bases. With 1 base clipped from V and 8 bases from J, the junction kept 7 bases outside the gene matches. The V gene's germline CDR1 is SEHNR and CDR2 FQNEAQ (reference sequence). The CDR3 has 15 residues. CDR3 nucleotides: TGTGCCAGCAGCTTAGACGGACAGGACATAGAAAAACTGTTTTTT. Translating gives CASSLDGQDIEKLFF.